This TCR beta chain was obtained from a study of neurological immune-mediated disorders (dated by TCRdb to about 2019). Broadly, across the study: Peripheral blood TCR-beta repertoires from patients with HTLV-I-associated myelopathy (HAM/TSP), patients with multiple sclerosis, and healthy controls were compared in the study using UMI-based sequencing. Each longitudinal HAM/TSP and healthy donor was sampled at 3 time-points spaced at about 3-45 month intervals. Alongside PBMC samples, the set of some 97 TCR-beta libraries contained longitudinal samples, technical triplicates, and paired CD4+ and CD8+ T-cell subsets that had been sorted. The cohort was made up of about 68 subjects, consisting of roughly 15 HAM/TSP patients, 34 multiple sclerosis patients and about 20 healthy controls.

On this clonotype: This clone's antigen is unknown. Sequence at one end of the junction differs from germline and may be a read error.

The germline V gene gives CDR1 as SGHRS and CDR2 as YFSETQ. The CDR3 runs 14 residues from the cysteine to the phenylalanine. Only the CDR3 DNA is retained, 42 bases long and in frame from the first base. Results the study describes overall, beyond this receptor: Expanded clones from different subjects shared no identical CDR3 amino acid sequences, which suggests that TCR-beta repertoires were private in all groups. TCR clonal expansion was highest in HAM/TSP patients and lowest in MS patients, with MS patients falling below even healthy controls.

In light of the paper, this sample's time point label describes: longitudinal time-point 1 (baseline). Unsorted PBMC libraries were generated from 2 million PBMCs stored in RNAlater at -80 °C until RNA extraction. Peripheral blood was subjected to Ficoll-Hypaque density gradient centrifugation to isolate PBMCs, which were then cryopreserved in liquid nitrogen. cDNA was synthesized by template-switch 5'RACE using a primer carrying a 10-nucleotide random unique molecular identifier by which each TCR transcript was tagged. Each sequencing run produced over 190 million TCR-beta sequences covering 15-18 subjects. The RNeasy kit was used for extraction of total RNA. The KAPA Real-time Library Amplification kit was used to amplify TCR-beta VDJ regions with primers for the TCR constant region and the 5'RACE anchor. A first PCR added sample indexes and Illumina adaptors, and a second PCR then raised library yield. After Ampure bead purification, the TCR product of roughly 650 bp was size-selected on a 2% E-gel SizeSelection system. Library quality was checked on a Bioanalyzer, concentration was measured with Qubit, and libraries were quantified with the Kapa Library Quantification kit before pooling. An Illumina HiSeq 2500 was used to sequence the libraries paired-end at 2 x 150 bp. To increase sequence diversity, roughly 24-31% phiX was spiked into each library pool. Processing in the source paper ran as follows. Quality-filtered reads were processed with the UMI-based MiGEC pipeline, which removed over 75% of raw TCR sequences during error correction. IMGT germline references were used for aligning VDJ genes, and each clonotype was defined as a unique CDR3 amino acid sequence together with its V-J genes. VDJtools evaluated clonal expansion, Shannon diversity and CDR3 relatedness (CalcPairwiseDistances, ClusterSamples); CLCbio workbench built phylogenetic trees. Using coefficient-of-variation modelling across technical triplicates, the study counted a clone as expanded if it had at least 8 unique UMIs. The raw public data were reprocessed by TCRdb itself: fastp quality trimming at Q25, MiXCR clonotype calling, in-frame beta chains only. CDR3 protein sequences are deduplicated, and each keeps its most common genes and DNA. Clone size and V and J calls follow TCRdb, not the original study. The sample table shows roughly 75,000 distinct CDR3 sequences, and roughly an eighth are seen once. The ten biggest clones cover around 4.3% of the sample.

The sample was PBMCs. Recombination joined TRBV5-1 with TRBJ2-7; TRBD1 fits 10 bases in the junction. The receptor was derived from a female donor with HTLV-1-associated myelopathy (HAM/TSP). CDR3 sequence: CAGRPGTGDYEQYF. In nucleotide form, the sequence is TGCGCCGGCAGACCCGGGACAGGGGACTACGAGCAGTACTTC.